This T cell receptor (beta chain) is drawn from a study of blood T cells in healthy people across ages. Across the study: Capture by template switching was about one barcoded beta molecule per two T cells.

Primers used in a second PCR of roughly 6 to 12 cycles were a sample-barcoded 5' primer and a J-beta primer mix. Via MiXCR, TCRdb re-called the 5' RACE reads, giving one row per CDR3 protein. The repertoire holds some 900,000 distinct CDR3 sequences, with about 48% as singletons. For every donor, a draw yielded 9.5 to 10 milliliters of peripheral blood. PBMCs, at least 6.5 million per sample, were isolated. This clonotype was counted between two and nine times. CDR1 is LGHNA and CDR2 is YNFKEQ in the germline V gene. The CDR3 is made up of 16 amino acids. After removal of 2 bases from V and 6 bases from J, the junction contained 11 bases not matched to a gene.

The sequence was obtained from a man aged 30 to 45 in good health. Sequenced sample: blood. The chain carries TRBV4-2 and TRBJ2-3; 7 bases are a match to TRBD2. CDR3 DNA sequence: TGTGCCAGCAGCCAATCAGTCGGGACTAAGGGGGATACGCAGTATTTT. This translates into CASSQSVGTKGDTQYF.